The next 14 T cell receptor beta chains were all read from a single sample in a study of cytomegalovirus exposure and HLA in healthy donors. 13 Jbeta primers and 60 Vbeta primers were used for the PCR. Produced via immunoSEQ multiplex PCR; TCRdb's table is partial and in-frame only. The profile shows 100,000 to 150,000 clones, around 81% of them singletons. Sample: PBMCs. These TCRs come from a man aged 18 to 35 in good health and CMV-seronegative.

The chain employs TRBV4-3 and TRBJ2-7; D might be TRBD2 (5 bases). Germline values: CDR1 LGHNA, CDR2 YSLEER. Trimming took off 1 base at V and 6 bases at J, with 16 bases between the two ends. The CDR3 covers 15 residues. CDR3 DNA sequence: TGCGCCAGCAGCCAAGTTGGTATCCCCCGGGGCGAGCAGTACTTC. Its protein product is CASSQVGIPRGEQYF.

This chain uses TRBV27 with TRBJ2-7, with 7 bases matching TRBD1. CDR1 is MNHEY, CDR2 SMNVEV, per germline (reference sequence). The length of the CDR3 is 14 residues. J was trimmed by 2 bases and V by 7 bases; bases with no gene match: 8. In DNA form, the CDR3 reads TGTGCCAGCACCCAGAAGGACAGGCCCTACGAGCAGTACTTC. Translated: CASTQKDRPYEQYF.

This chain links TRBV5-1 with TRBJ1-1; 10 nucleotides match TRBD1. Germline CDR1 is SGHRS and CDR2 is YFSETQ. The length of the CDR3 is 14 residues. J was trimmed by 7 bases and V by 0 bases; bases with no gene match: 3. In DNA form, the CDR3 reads TGCGCCAGCAGCTTGGGACAGGGGGCCGGTGAAGCTTTCTTT. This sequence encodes CASSLGQGAGEAFF.

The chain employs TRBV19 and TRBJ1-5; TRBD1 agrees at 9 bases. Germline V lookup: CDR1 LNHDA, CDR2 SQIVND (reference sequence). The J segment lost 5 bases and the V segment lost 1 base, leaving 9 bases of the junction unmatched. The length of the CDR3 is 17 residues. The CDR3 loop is CASSIGVGQGLHQPQHF. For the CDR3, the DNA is TGTGCCAGTAGTATAGGTGTAGGACAGGGGCTTCATCAGCCCCAGCATTTT.

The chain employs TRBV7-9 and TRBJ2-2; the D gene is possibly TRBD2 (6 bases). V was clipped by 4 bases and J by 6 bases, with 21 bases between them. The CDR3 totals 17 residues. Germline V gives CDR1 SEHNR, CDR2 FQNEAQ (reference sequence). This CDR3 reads CASSSRDPRTGAGELFF. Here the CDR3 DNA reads TGTGCCAGCAGCTCCCGGGATCCCAGGACGGGAGCCGGGGAGCTGTTTTTT.

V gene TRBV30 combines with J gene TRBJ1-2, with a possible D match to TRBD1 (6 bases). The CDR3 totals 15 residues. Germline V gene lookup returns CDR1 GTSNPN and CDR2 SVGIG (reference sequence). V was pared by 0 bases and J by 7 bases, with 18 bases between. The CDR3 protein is CAWSVRQAPSPGYTF. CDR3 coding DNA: TGTGCCTGGAGTGTGAGACAGGCACCTAGTCCTGGCTACACCTTC.

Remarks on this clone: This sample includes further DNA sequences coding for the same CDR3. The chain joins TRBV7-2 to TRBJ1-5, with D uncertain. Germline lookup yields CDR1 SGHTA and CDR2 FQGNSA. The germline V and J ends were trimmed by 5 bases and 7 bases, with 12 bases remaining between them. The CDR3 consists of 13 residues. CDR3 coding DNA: TGTGCCAGCAGCCGGCCGGGGAACCAGCCCCAGCATTTT. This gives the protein CASSRPGNQPQHF.

CDR3 nucleotides: TGTGCCAGCATCGGGACTAGCAGCACAGATACGCAGTATTTT. This encodes CASIGTSSTDTQYF. V and J are TRBV7-2 and TRBJ2-3; 9 bases fit TRBD2. The CDR3 totals 14 residues. The J segment lost 0 bases and the V segment lost 7 bases, leaving 2 bases of the junction unmatched. In germline, CDR1 is SGHTA, CDR2 FQGNSA. The full variable domain, in which reference TRBV7-2 and TRBJ2-3 provide the parts outside the CDR3, is GAGVSQSPSNKVTEKGKDVELRCDPISGHTALYWYRQSLGQGLEFLIYFQGNSAPDKSGLPSDRFSAERTGGSVSTLTIQRTQQEDSAVYLCASIGTSSTDTQYFGPGTRLTVL.

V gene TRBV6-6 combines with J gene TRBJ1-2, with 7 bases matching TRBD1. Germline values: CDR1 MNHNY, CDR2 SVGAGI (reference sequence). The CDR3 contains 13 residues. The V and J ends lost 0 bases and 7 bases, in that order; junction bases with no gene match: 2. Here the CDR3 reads CASSYSYRGGYTF. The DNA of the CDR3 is TGTGCCAGCAGTTACTCGTACAGGGGTGGCTACACCTTC.

The CDR3 protein is CATSRDRGGLYGYTF. CDR3 bases: TGTGCCACCAGCAGAGATCGGGGGGGGCTCTATGGCTACACCTTC. The rearrangement joins TRBV15 to TRBJ1-2; D might be TRBD1 (6 bases). Germline V gives CDR1 LNHNV, CDR2 YYDKDF (reference sequence). The CDR3 loop spans 15 amino acids. Trimming removed 0 bases from V and 4 bases from J, with 12 bases in between.

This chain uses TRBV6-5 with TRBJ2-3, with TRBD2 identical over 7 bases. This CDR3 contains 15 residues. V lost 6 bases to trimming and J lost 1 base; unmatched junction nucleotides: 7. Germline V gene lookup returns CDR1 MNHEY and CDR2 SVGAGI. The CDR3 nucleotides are TGTGCCAGCAGGTCTCAGGGACTACGCACAGATACGCAGTATTTT. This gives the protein CASRSQGLRTDTQYF.

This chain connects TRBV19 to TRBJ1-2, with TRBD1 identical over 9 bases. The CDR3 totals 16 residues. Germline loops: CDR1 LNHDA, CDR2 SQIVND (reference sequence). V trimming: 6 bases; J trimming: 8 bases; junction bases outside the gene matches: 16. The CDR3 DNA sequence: TGTGCCAGTAGAAAAGGACAGGGGTCGACTTCTGGGGGCTACACCTTC. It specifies CASRKGQGSTSGGYTF.

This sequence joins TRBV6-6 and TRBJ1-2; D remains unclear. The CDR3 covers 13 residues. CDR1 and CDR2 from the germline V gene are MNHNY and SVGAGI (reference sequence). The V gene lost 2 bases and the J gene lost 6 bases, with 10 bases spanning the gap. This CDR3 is CASSYVRVDGYTF. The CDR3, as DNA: TGTGCCAGCAGTTACGTCCGGGTGGATGGCTACACCTTC.

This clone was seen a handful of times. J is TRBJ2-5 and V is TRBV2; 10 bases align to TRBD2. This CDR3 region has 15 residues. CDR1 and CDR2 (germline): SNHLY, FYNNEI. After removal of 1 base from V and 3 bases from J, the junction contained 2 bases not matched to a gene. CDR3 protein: CASSEGLAGEETQYF. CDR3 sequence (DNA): TGTGCCAGCAGTGAAGGGCTAGCGGGGGAAGAGACCCAGTACTTC.